The next 13 T cell receptor beta chains were all read from a single sample in a study of spatial heterogeneity in lung cancer. As to time point: blood at routine non-recurrence follow-up after resection. Via MiXCR, TCRdb re-called the 5' RACE reads, giving one row per CDR3 protein. The sample contains fewer than 3,000 distinct CDR3 sequences, 27% of which appear only once. The input for sequencing was PBMCs, taken at follow-up. The receptor source for this set is a male donor with early-stage non-small cell lung cancer.

As regards this clonotype: The library was built for alpha chains, so this beta chain is an off-target read and its size means little. This sequence joins TRBV28 and TRBJ2-2; no firm D call. The CDR3 is made up of 13 amino acids. Trimming shortened V by 4 bases and J by 6 bases, and 9 bases separated the two germline ends. The germline V gene encodes CDR1 MDHEN and CDR2 SYDVKM. The CDR3 DNA reads as TGTGCCAGCAGTTCACGGGCACCCGGGGAGCTGTTTTTT. The encoded protein is CASSSRAPGELFF.

On this clonotype: The library was designed around alpha chains, so this beta chain is a stray read whose abundance carries little weight. V usage is TRBV6-2 or TRBV6-3 and J usage is TRBJ2-2, with TRBD2 matching over 12 bases. The V gene's germline CDR1 is MNHEY and CDR2 SVGEGT. The V segment lost 7 bases and the J segment 5 bases; nucleotides outside the gene matches: 14. The CDR3 runs to 18 residues. The CDR3 nucleotides are TGTGCCAGCACTCCCTGGCTAGCGGGAGGGACCGGGACCGGGGAGCTGTTTTTT. This sequence encodes CASTPWLAGGTGTGELFF.

This clonotype is classed as large. This beta chain is off target for a library built for alpha chains, so its abundance means little. The chain links TRBV29-1 to TRBJ2-5; 12 bases map to TRBD2. This CDR3 is 15 amino acids long. Germline V CDR1 and CDR2: SQVTM, ANQGSEA. With 7 bases clipped from V and 0 bases from J, the junction kept 6 bases outside the gene matches. The DNA for the CDR3 is TGCAGCGCGACTAGCGGGAGCGTTTACCAAGAGACCCAGTACTTC. Residues: CSATSGSVYQETQYF. Full variable domain (outside the CDR3, taken from reference TRBV29-1 and TRBJ2-5): SAVISQKPSRDICQRGTSLTIQCQVDSQVTMMFWYRQQPGQSLTLIATANQGSEATYESGFVIDKFPISRPNLTFSTLTVSNMSPEDSSIYLCSATSGSVYQETQYFGPGTRLLVL.

For this clonotype: The junction departs from the called germline gene at one end, perhaps through a read error. This beta chain slipped into a library made for alpha chains as a stray read, so its size is not meaningful. The chain links TRBV27 to TRBJ2-7; no definite D call. The length of the CDR3 is 11 residues. Germline CDR1 is MNHEY and CDR2 is SMNVEV (reference sequence). The CDR3 region is CDSSLIYEQYF. The CDR3, as DNA: TGTGACAGCAGTCTCATCTACGAGCAGTACTTC.

As for this clonotype: In a library made to pick up alpha chains, this beta chain is a stray read with a size that means little. The CDR3, as DNA: TGTGCCAGCAGCAGGACTAGTGTTACGCAGTATTTT. It specifies CASSRTSVTQYF. This chain links TRBV28 with TRBJ2-3; 7 bases match TRBD2. The junction had 5 bases not matched to a gene; V was cut back by 6 bases and J by 8 bases. The germline V gene encodes CDR1 MDHEN and CDR2 SYDVKM. CDR3 size: 12 residues. The variable domain in full, completed from reference TRBV28 and TRBJ2-3, reads DVKVTQSSRYLVKRTGEKVFLECVQDMDHENMFWYRQDPGLGLRLIYFSYDVKMKEKGDIPEGYSVSREKKERFSLILESASTNQTSMYLCASSRTSVTQYFGPGTRLTVL.

Within the sample, this clonotype is medium-sized. The library was built for alpha chains, so this beta chain is an off-target read and its size means little. V is TRBV13 and J is TRBJ2-3; D is perhaps TRBD1 or TRBD2 (5 bases each). The V end was cut by 5 bases, the J end by 6 bases, with 9 bases between. Germline loops: CDR1 PRHDT, CDR2 FYEKMQ (reference sequence). The CDR3 length is 12 residues. In DNA, the CDR3 is TGTGCCAGCAGCCCCTGGGGGGATACGCAGTATTTT. Translating it yields CASSPWGDTQYF.

A few counts support this clonotype. A library prepared for alpha chains yielded this beta chain as an off-target read; its size is of little meaning. This chain joins TRBV5-1 and TRBJ2-5; D call uncertain. With 5 bases removed from V and 5 bases from J, the gap between germline ends came to 16 bases. Germline V CDR1 and CDR2: SGHRS, YFSETQ. This CDR3 has 14 residues. CDR3 sequence: CASRPGPTVETQYF. The CDR3 nucleotides are TGCGCCAGCAGACCTGGACCGACGGTGGAGACCCAGTACTTC.

About this clonotype: The library was built for alpha chains, so this beta chain is an off-target read and its size means little. V gene TRBV9 combines with J gene TRBJ2-5; 7 bases are a match to TRBD2. The CDR3 length is 12 residues. The germline V gene encodes CDR1 SGDLS and CDR2 YYNGEE. The ends lost 5 bases at V and 4 bases at J; junction bases unmatched: 2. The CDR3 nucleotides are TGTGCCAGCAGTGCTAGCGGAGAGACCCAGTACTTC. Translating gives CASSASGETQYF. The complete variable domain, with remaining parts taken from reference TRBV9 and TRBJ2-5, reads DSGVTQTPKHLITATGQRVTLRCSPRSGDLSVYWYQQSLDQGLQFLIQYYNGEERAKGNILERFSAQQFPDLHSELNLSSLELGDSALYFCASSASGETQYFGPGTRLLVL.

This clonotype was seen more than once but under ten times. This beta chain came through as a stray read in a library set up for alpha chains, and its size says little. V gene TRBV11-2 combines with J gene TRBJ1-6; D uncertain. Germline CDR1 SGHAT, CDR2 FQNNGV. V lost 4 bases and J lost 7, with 8 bases in between. The CDR3 has 13 amino acids. The CDR3, as DNA: TGTGCCAGCAGCTCAACGGAAAATTCACCCCTCCACTTT. Its protein product is CASSSTENSPLHF.

This clonotype was picked up one time. The library was built for alpha chains, so this beta chain is an off-target read and its size means little. The chain joins TRBV7-9 to TRBJ2-7, with a possible D match to TRBD1 (5 bases). V was trimmed by 2 bases and J by 3 bases, leaving 11 bases between them. CDR1 SEHNR and CDR2 FQNEAQ come from the germline V gene (reference sequence). The length of the CDR3 is 14 residues. CDR3 in DNA: TGTGCCAGCAGCTTACGCCAGGGTAGCTACGAGCAGTACTTC. Translated: CASSLRQGSYEQYF.

Remarks on this clonotype: This beta chain is a stray read from a library made for alpha chains; its abundance is not meaningful. The rearrangement joins TRBV6-6 to TRBJ2-7; 10 bases fit TRBD1. The CDR3 length is 14 residues. The J segment lost 6 bases and the V segment lost 5 bases, leaving 7 bases of the junction unmatched. Germline V gene data show CDR1 as MNHNY and CDR2 as SVGAGI (reference sequence). The DNA of the CDR3 is TGTGCCAGCAGTCCACAGGGGACAGGGGCCGAGCAGTACTTC. Protein: CASSPQGTGAEQYF.

Relative to its sample, this clonotype is medium-sized. Being off target in a library aimed at alpha chains, this beta chain has a size of little meaning. The rearrangement links TRBV28 to TRBJ2-6; 9 nucleotides line up with TRBD1. Germline assignment: CDR1 MDHEN and CDR2 SYDVKM. V was clipped by 7 bases and J by 1 base; unmatched bases: 11. There are 18 residues in the CDR3. The DNA for the CDR3 is TGTGCCAGCACCCCGGACAGGGGAGGCGCTTCTGGGGCCAACGTCCTGACTTTC. As protein: CASTPDRGGASGANVLTF.

For this clonotype: Found in a library prepared for alpha chains, this beta chain is an off-target read, and its abundance has little meaning. This chain links TRBV6-6 with TRBJ2-5, with TRBD2 as a possible D gene (6 bases). Per the germline V gene, CDR1 is MNHNY and CDR2 is SVGAGI (reference sequence). Trimming cost V 6 bases and J 5 bases, with 13 bases left between them. The length of the CDR3 is 13 residues. The CDR3 bases are TGTGCCAGCAGACCTCTCGGGGGTGAGACCCAGTACTTC. Protein: CASRPLGGETQYF.